This TCR beta chain was documented in a study of cytomegalovirus exposure and HLA in healthy donors. The study, taken as a whole, reports: Most of the TCR beta V segments (in an earlier analysis) were productive either about 87% or about 30% of the time.

Germline CDR1 reads MDHEN; CDR2 reads SYDVKM. The CDR3 contains 14 residues. V was trimmed by 5 bases and J by 3 bases, leaving 14 bases between them. Regarding this clone: The antigen is unknown. The same CDR3 also results from other DNA sequences found in this sample.

The PCR ran on 60 Vbeta and 13 Jbeta primers. The assay was immunoSEQ multiplex PCR, and TCRdb's table has in-frame clones only and misses some. The sample yields about 160,000 clones, approximately 86% seen once. The clonotype was recovered from a woman under 30 in good health and CMV-seronegative. The chain links TRBV28 to TRBJ2-7; tentative D call: TRBD1 (5 bases). Material: PBMCs. The CDR3 coding sequence is TGTGCCAGCAGTCCGGTCGACAGTTACTACGAGCAGTACTTC. Residues: CASSPVDSYYEQYF.